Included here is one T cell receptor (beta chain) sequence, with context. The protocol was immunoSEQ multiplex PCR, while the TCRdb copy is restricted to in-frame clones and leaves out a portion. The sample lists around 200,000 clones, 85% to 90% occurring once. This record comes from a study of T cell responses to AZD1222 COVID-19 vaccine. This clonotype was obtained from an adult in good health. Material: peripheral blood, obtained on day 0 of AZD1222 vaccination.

CDR3 loop: CSASSGTGDYNEQFF. DNA for the CDR3: TGCAGTGCTAGTTCCGGGACAGGGGACTACAATGAGCAGTTCTTC. The chain employs TRBV20-1 and TRBJ2-1; 10 bases line up with TRBD1. Germline-derived CDR1 and CDR2 are DFQATT and SNEGSKA (reference sequence). V trimming: 3 bases; J trimming: 3 bases; junction bases outside the gene matches: 5. This CDR3 comprises 15 residues.